What follows is one T cell receptor beta chain and its context. Its target antigen remains unknown. No much larger clone exists at a distance of one base, and base qualities are not known. This sample was taken from a study of blood T cell repertoires in COVID-19 (dated by TCRdb to the early 2020s). Regarding the research as a whole: Samples from collaborators originated in the United States, Italy and Spain and spanned both the acute and convalescent phases of COVID-19. The repertoires were released in a freely available public database meant as a resource for research on the immune response to SARS-CoV-2. The samples were drawn from two sources: the first 160 participants of the ongoing ImmuneRACE study, and fewer than 1,500 subjects contributed by 6 global collaborators. Where available, HLA class I and class II types were taken from metadata supplied by the sample provider and were not determined by assay-based typing. Sample metadata almost always included a de-identified subject ID, COVID-19 status, age in years and sex. Deeply sampled blood TCRbeta repertoires from subjects exposed to, actively infected with, or recovered from COVID-19 were included in the dataset. The material from the prospective study consisted of cDNA or gDNA derived from T cells, B-cell-depleted T cells, or PBMCs. On the study overall, not on this receptor specifically: Clinical and demographic metadata were provided uncurated, with the amount varying by source and participant.

The collaborating institutions used their own protocols to collect whole blood in K2EDTA tubes. Collaborator samples were shipped for TCRbeta analysis as frozen whole blood, isolated PBMCs, or DNA extracted from either sample type. Sequences MDHEN (CDR1) and SYDVKM (CDR2) are obtained from the germline V gene. Between the V and J ends, shortened by 8 bases and 5 bases respectively, the junction contains 18 bases. The CDR3 spans 14 residues, from the cysteine through the phenylalanine. The entry retains the CDR3 DNA only, 42 bases that are in frame from base 1. TCRbeta CDR3 regions were amplified from genomic DNA using the immunoSEQ Assay, a bias-controlled multiplex PCR. Per the original workflow: The number of nucleated cells in each sample was estimated by amplification of reference gene primers within the assay. Sequence reads were collapsed and filtered to measure the absolute abundance of every unique TCRbeta CDR3 rearrangement. For each sample, productive Simpson clonality was calculated by taking the square root of Simpson's diversity index across productive rearrangements. The table comes from immuneACCESS by way of TCRdb, which keeps in-frame sequences with V and J called. Part of the clones is missing from these tables; in studies checked, under half for an unresolved V gene and the rest for unknown reasons. That table supplies the V and J calls and clone size; D and trimming were determined from the DNA. This sample holds about 260,000 clones; around 87% were observed only once. The top ten clonotypes cover about 4% of the sample.

The origin of this receptor is a young man with active or convalescent COVID-19. The V and J segments used are TRBV28 and TRBJ1-2; a tentative D call is TRBD1 (6 bases match). Sequencing used peripheral blood. The nucleotide sequence reads TGTGCCAGCGCGGCGGGGGGCTTAAGATATGGCTACACCTTC. This is translated as CASAAGGLRYGYTF.